This T cell receptor (beta chain) came from a study of OX40 agonist ivuxolimab in advanced cancers. The wider study: Participants averaged approximately 65 years of age (range about 23 to 79) and were around 80% male. Three patients responded partially, comprising one with hepatocellular carcinoma and two with cutaneous melanoma. Eligibility admitted prior anti-PD-1, anti-PD-L1 or anti-CTLA-4 therapy; about 39% had some. Study-level points and caveats: Normalized expansion of T-cell clones was also low for some nonresponders.

Clones were read by immunoSEQ multiplex PCR, and TCRdb kept only the in-frame ones, dropping some. The table records around 110,000 clones, less than 95% of them present only once. Details on this clone: Its cognate antigen is unknown.

The CDR3 runs 15 residues. Trimming took 5 bases from V and 2 from J; bases not matched to a gene: 9. The germline V gene has CDR1 MDHEN and CDR2 SYDVKM. The rearrangement joins TRBV28 to TRBJ2-7; TRBD1 aligns across 7 bases. The sequencing here drew on CD4+ or CD8+ T cells sorted from blood, taken in a trial of the OX40 agonist ivuxolimab. The origin of this receptor is an adult with an advanced solid tumor such as melanoma, head and neck, liver or kidney cancer. Here the CDR3 DNA reads TGTGCCAGCAGTCCGGGACAGAGAACTACCTACGAGCAGTACTTC. Encoded protein: CASSPGQRTTYEQYF.